These T cell receptor beta chains were read from a single sample in a study of beta chain features in type 1 diabetes. The assay was immunoSEQ multiplex PCR, and TCRdb's table has in-frame clones only and misses some. The table has roughly 42,000 clones, roughly 45% seen once. The specimen sequenced was stem cell memory CD4+ T cells from blood. These TCRs come from a woman aged 30 to 39 in good health. CDR3s include the opening cysteine and the closing phenylalanine or tryptophan. The D gene is left open where the match is weak. Clone size is not always given. Where it is, it says once, few, many or a class for expanded clones.

j_call	d_call	clone_size	v_call	cdr3_nt	cdr3_aa
TRBJ2-6	TRBD1	-	TRBV19	TGTGCCAGCAAAACCGGGACAGGGGTGGCCTCTGGGGCCAACGTCCTGACTTTC	CASKTGTGVASGANVLTF
TRBJ2-2	TRBD2	-	TRBV5-4	TGTGCCAGCAGCCTAGGGACTAGCGGAACCGGGGAGCTGTTTTTT	CASSLGTSGTGELFF
TRBJ2-1	TRBD2	-	TRBV9	TGTGCCAGCAGCGTAGGAGGACTAGCGGGGACCAATGAGCAGTTCTTC	CASSVGGLAGTNEQFF
TRBJ2-5	TRBD1	-	TRBV30	TGTGCCTGGCGCCCAGGGGGCGCAGGGACCATAGAGACCCAGTACTTC	CAWRPGGAGTIETQYF
TRBJ1-3	-	-	TRBV28	TGTGCCAGCAGGGACGGGGGAAAAACTTATGGAAACACCATATATTTT	CASRDGGKTYGNTIYF
TRBJ2-5	TRBD2	few	TRBV10-3	TGTGCCACCAAGCGGGCTAGCGGGAGTTCAGAGACCCAGTACTTC	CATKRASGSSETQYF
TRBJ2-7	TRBD1	-	TRBV18	TGTGCCAGCTCACCACTTAGCGTTGGACAGGGAAGCTACGAGCAGTACTTC	CASSPLSVGQGSYEQYF
TRBJ1-1	TRBD1	few	TRBV6-1	TGTGCCAGCAGTGATCGGGGACAGCCGAACACTGAAGCTTTCTTT	CASSDRGQPNTEAFF
TRBJ2-1	TRBD1	few	TRBV4-2	TGTGCCAGCAGCCAACCGGGGACAGGGGGGCCCCGGAGTGAGCAGTTCTTC	CASSQPGTGGPRSEQFF
TRBJ2-7	TRBD2	-	TRBV4-2	TGTGCCAGCAGCCCCTTGGCGGGAGGCCGCTACGAGCAGTACTTC	CASSPLAGGRYEQYF